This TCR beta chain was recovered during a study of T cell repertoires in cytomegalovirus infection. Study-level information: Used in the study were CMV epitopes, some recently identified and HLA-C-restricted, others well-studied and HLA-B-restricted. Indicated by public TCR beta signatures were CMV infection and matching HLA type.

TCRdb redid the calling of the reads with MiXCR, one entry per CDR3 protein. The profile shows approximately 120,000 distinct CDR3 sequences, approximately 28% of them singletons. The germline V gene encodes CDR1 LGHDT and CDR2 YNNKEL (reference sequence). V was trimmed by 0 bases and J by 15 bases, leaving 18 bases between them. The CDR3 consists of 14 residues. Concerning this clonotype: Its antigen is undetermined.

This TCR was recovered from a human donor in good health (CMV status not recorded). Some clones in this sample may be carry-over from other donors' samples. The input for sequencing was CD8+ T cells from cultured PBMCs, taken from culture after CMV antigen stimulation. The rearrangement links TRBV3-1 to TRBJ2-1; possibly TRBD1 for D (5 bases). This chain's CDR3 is CASSQDPGITTRFF. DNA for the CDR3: TGTGCCAGCAGCCAAGATCCAGGGATCACTACGCGGTTCTTC.